These 31 T cell receptor beta chains were sequenced from one sample in a study of high-grade serous ovarian cancer treatment subgroups. Tumor samples were obtained before definitive surgery or chemotherapy. Assay: immunoSEQ multiplex PCR; the TCRdb copy retains only in-frame clones and omits some. The sample consists of about 520 clones, approximately 80% of them appearing once. Sample: tumor tissue. The receptors stem from a human donor with high-grade serous ovarian cancer.

There are a few counts of this clone. V is TRBV18 and J is TRBJ2-1, with a possible D match to TRBD2 (7 bases). Per the germline V gene, CDR1 is KGHSH and CDR2 is LQKENI. V was shortened by 6 bases and J by 2 bases, with 14 bases between the two germline ends. This CDR3 is built from 15 residues. This chain's CDR3 is CASSQGGGTYNEQFF. Written as DNA, the CDR3 is TGTGCCAGCTCCCAAGGGGGGGGAACCTACAATGAGCAGTTCTTC.

Notes on this clone: Compared with germline, one end of the junction differs, possibly owing to a read error. The genes are TRBV7-7 and TRBJ2-3; perhaps TRBD2 as D (5 bases). The germline CDR1 and CDR2 sequences are SSHAT and FNYEAQ (reference sequence). The CDR3 extends over 21 amino acids. CDR3 residues: CASSLAIATPIGPINTDTQYF. The CDR3 DNA sequence: TGTGCTAGCAGCTTAGCGATTGCGACACCCATAGGGCCCATTAACACAGATACGCAGTATTTT.

V is TRBV10-1 and J is TRBJ1-5; D not certain. CDR3 length: 15 residues. Trimming cost V 5 bases and J 2 bases, with 13 bases left between them. The germline CDR1 and CDR2 sequences are WNHNN and SYGVQD (reference sequence). In DNA, the CDR3 is TGCGCCAGCAGTCCTCCCGGGCAGGGCAATCAGCCCCAGCATTTT. It translates to CASSPPGQGNQPQHF.

The genes are TRBV9 and TRBJ2-5; D may be TRBD2 (5 bases). This CDR3 comprises 14 residues. The germline V and J ends were trimmed by 0 bases and 5 bases, with 11 bases remaining between them. CDR1 is SGDLS and CDR2 is YYNGEE in the germline V gene. CDR3 amino acids: CASSVGELGETQYF. The DNA of the CDR3 is TGTGCCAGCAGCGTAGGGGAGCTCGGGGAGACCCAGTACTTC.

The chain recombines TRBV21-1 with TRBJ2-6; the table's D call, TRBD1, was not checked against the DNA. TRBV21-1 is a recognized pseudogene. The CDR3 extends over 15 amino acids. The CDR3: CASSLVQSRANVLTF. CDR3 nucleotide sequence: TGTGCCAGCAGCCTGGTACAAAGTCGGGCCAACGTCCTGACTTTC.

The DNA of the CDR3 is TGTGCCAGCATCGAACCGGGGACAGACAATGAAAAACTGTTTTTT. It is translated as CASIEPGTDNEKLFF. The chain employs TRBV5-5 and TRBJ1-4, with 7 nucleotides matching TRBD1. V was clipped by 6 bases and J by 5 bases; unmatched bases: 10. CDR3 length: 15 residues. Germline CDR1 and CDR2: SGHKS and YYEKEE (reference sequence).

The chain carries TRBV7-8 and TRBJ2-1, with 13 bases matching TRBD2. CDR1 is SGHVS and CDR2 is FQNEAQ in the germline V gene. The CDR3 is 16 residues long. Trimming cost V 5 bases and J 7 bases; bases outside gene matches: 8. The CDR3 DNA is TGTGCCAGCAGCCCTGAGCCGGGACTAGCGGGAAATGAGCAGTTCTTC. This sequence encodes CASSPEPGLAGNEQFF.

The chain has TRBV9 and TRBJ2-5, with 11 bases identical to TRBD2. The junction had 8 bases not matched to a gene; V was cut back by 5 bases and J by 2 bases. Germline V lookup: CDR1 SGDLS, CDR2 YYNGEE. CDR3 length: 16 residues. For the CDR3, the DNA is TGTGCCAGCAGTAGGACTAGCGGGTACGAACAAGAGACCCAGTACTTC. This encodes CASSRTSGYEQETQYF. Full variable domain (rest looked up from reference TRBV9 and TRBJ2-5): DSGVTQTPKHLITATGQRVTLRCSPRSGDLSVYWYQQSLDQGLQFLIQYYNGEERAKGNILERFSAQQFPDLHSELNLSSLELGDSALYFCASSRTSGYEQETQYFGPGTRLLVL.

The chain uses TRBV4-1 and TRBJ2-1; D is unclear. Trimming took off 6 bases at V and 8 bases at J, with 11 bases between the two ends. The length of the CDR3 is 12 residues. CDR1 is MGHRA, CDR2 YSYEKL, per germline. The CDR3 reads CASRSSSDEQFF. CDR3 DNA sequence: TGCGCCAGCAGGTCCAGTTCGGATGAGCAGTTCTTC.

The chain recombines TRBV18 with TRBJ1-3, with 7 nucleotides matching TRBD1. Germline CDR1 and CDR2: KGHSH and LQKENI. This CDR3 is 19 amino acids long. J gave up 0 bases and V 2 bases, and 13 bases lay outside the gene matches. CDR3 sequence reads: CASSPTGQRLGGSGNTIYF. Here the CDR3 DNA reads TGTGCCAGCTCACCAACGGGACAGAGACTTGGTGGCTCTGGAAACACCATATATTTT.

This clone was recorded once. V is TRBV2 and J is TRBJ2-3, with 7 positions matching TRBD2. Germline trimming cut 2 bases from V and 1 base from J; bases unmatched to any gene: 0. Germline CDR1 is SNHLY and CDR2 is FYNNEI. The CDR3 length is 14 residues. CDR3 in DNA: TGTGCCAGCAGTGAACTAGCGGGCACAGATACGCAGTATTTT. This encodes CASSELAGTDTQYF.

The chain carries TRBV10-2 and TRBJ2-1; 14 nucleotides agree with TRBD2. The V and J ends lost 11 bases and 8 bases, in that order; junction bases with no gene match: 20. Germline CDR1 reads WSHSY; CDR2 reads SAAADI. This CDR3 has 18 residues. The CDR3 reads CACEPTWGTSGGSDEQFF. The CDR3 bases are TGCGCCTGCGAGCCTACATGGGGGACTAGCGGGGGTTCGGATGAGCAGTTCTTC.

This clone was found once. V usage is TRBV28 and J usage is TRBJ2-7; TRBD1 or TRBD2 may be the D gene (5 bases each). V lost 7 bases and J 3 bases, leaving 13 bases between the germline ends. The CDR3 extends over 13 amino acids. In germline, CDR1 is MDHEN, CDR2 SYDVKM. The CDR3 DNA is TGTGCCAGCACCAGGGCGGGCCTCTACGAGCAGTACTTC. Protein sequence: CASTRAGLYEQYF.

CDR3 coding DNA: TGTGCCAGCAGAGGACAGGGTAAAGGAGGAATCTATGGCTACACCTTC. The encoded protein is CASRGQGKGGIYGYTF. The V gene is TRBV27, the J gene TRBJ1-2, with 8 bases matching TRBD1. The CDR3 runs 16 residues. Germline values: CDR1 MNHEY, CDR2 SMNVEV (reference sequence). The V gene end was trimmed by 6 bases and the J gene end by 4 bases; junction bases not matched to a gene: 13.

The chain carries TRBV7-3 and TRBJ2-5; no definite D call. The CDR3 consists of 12 residues. The germline V gene encodes CDR1 SGHTA and CDR2 FQGTGA. V lost 4 bases, J lost 7 bases, and 10 bases lay in between. In nucleotides, the CDR3 is TGTGCCAGCAGCTCGGCCGGCGGGACCCAGTACTTC. This gives the protein CASSSAGGTQYF.

CDR3 in DNA: TGTGCCAGCAGCGCCGAAACAGAAATCAATCAGCCCCAGCATTTT. Amino acid sequence: CASSAETEINQPQHF. The chain uses TRBV9 and TRBJ1-5; no clear D gene. V was cut by 3 bases and J by 3 bases, with 13 bases left in between. This CDR3 region has 15 residues. Germline V CDR1 and CDR2: SGDLS, YYNGEE. The whole variable domain, remainder taken from reference TRBV9 and TRBJ1-5, is DSGVTQTPKHLITATGQRVTLRCSPRSGDLSVYWYQQSLDQGLQFLIQYYNGEERAKGNILERFSAQQFPDLHSELNLSSLELGDSALYFCASSAETEINQPQHFGDGTRLSIL.

CDR3: CASSLDPWAEAFF. The CDR3 DNA reads TGTGCCAGCAGCTTAGATCCGTGGGCTGAAGCTTTCTTT. The rearrangement uses TRBV11-3 and TRBJ1-1; D remains unclear. The CDR3 covers 13 residues. Germline V gene sequence: CDR1 SGHNT, CDR2 YENEEA. V lost 0 bases and J 6 bases, leaving 8 bases between the germline ends. Full variable domain (rest looked up from reference TRBV11-3 and TRBJ1-1): EAGVVQSPRYKIIEKKQPVAFWCNPISGHNTLYWYLQNLGQGPELLIRYENEEAVDDSQLPKDRFSAERLKGVDSTLKIQPAELGDSAVYLCASSLDPWAEAFFGQGTRLTVV.

There are a few counts of this clone. The chain combines TRBV7-9 with TRBJ2-1; 8 nucleotides align to TRBD2. Germline assignment: CDR1 SEHNR and CDR2 FQNEAQ (reference sequence). The V gene end was trimmed by 5 bases and the J gene end by 1 base; junction bases not matched to a gene: 7. The CDR3 consists of 16 residues. The CDR3 nucleotides read TGTGCCAGCAGCCCCCCGGGACTAGGGTCCTACAATGAGCAGTTCTTC. This sequence encodes CASSPPGLGSYNEQFF.

This clone was detected once. This chain uses TRBV7-2 with TRBJ1-2; D is uncertain. This CDR3 is built from 13 residues. V lost 0 bases to trimming and J lost 3 bases, with 5 bases between them. Germline CDR1 and CDR2: SGHTA and FQGNSA. The CDR3 DNA follows: TGTGCCAGCAGCTTAGCAGGGTACTATGGCTACACCTTC. Translation gives CASSLAGYYGYTF.

The V gene is TRBV7-3, the J gene TRBJ2-2; 7 bases are a match to TRBD1. The length of the CDR3 is 13 residues. V lost 5 bases to trimming and J lost 10 bases; unmatched junction nucleotides: 7. Germline V CDR1 and CDR2: SGHTA, FQGTGA. The CDR3 nucleotides are TGTGCCAGCAGCCCGACAGGGATAGAGGAGCTGTTTTTT. The encoded protein is CASSPTGIEELFF. The whole variable domain, filled in from reference TRBV7-3 and TRBJ2-2, reads GAGVSQTPSNKVTEKGKYVELRCDPISGHTALYWYRQSLGQGPEFLIYFQGTGAADDSGLPNDRFFAVRPEGSVSTLKIQRTERGDSAVYLCASSPTGIEELFFGEGSRLTVL.

V and J are TRBV11-3 and TRBJ2-7; no reliable D call. This CDR3 has 17 amino acids. CDR1 and CDR2 (germline): SGHNT, YENEEA. V dropped 1 base and J dropped 3 bases, with 19 bases sitting between them. CDR3 amino acids: CASSLGVWGVGIYEQYF. CDR3 bases: TGTGCCAGCAGCTTAGGAGTATGGGGTGTGGGGATCTACGAGCAGTACTTC.

This chain links TRBV29-1 with TRBJ1-2; no clear D. Germline V gene lookup returns CDR1 SQVTM and CDR2 ANQGSEA. The CDR3 has 12 amino acids. V shed 1 base and J shed 8 bases, with 11 bases lying between them. CDR3 region: CSVEGALWGYTF. Here the CDR3 DNA reads TGCAGCGTTGAAGGGGCCCTCTGGGGCTACACCTTC.

V gene TRBV5-1 combines with J gene TRBJ2-3; possibly TRBD1 for D (5 bases). Germline CDR1 reads SGHRS; CDR2 reads YFSETQ. The CDR3 loop spans 15 amino acids. V gave up 7 bases and J gave up 0 bases, with 15 bases separating them. The CDR3 here is CASGTGDPSTDTQYF. The CDR3 DNA is TGCGCCAGCGGCACAGGCGACCCTAGCACAGATACGCAGTATTTT.

This chain uses TRBV11-2 with TRBJ1-2; D perhaps matches TRBD1 (6 bases). Between the trimmed V and J ends, which lost 8 bases and 5 bases, there was a span of 12 bases. In germline, CDR1 is SGHAT, CDR2 FQNNGV. CDR3 size: 12 residues. CDR3 amino acids: CASGGHSYGYTF. The CDR3 coding sequence is TGTGCCAGCGGGGGACATTCTTATGGCTACACCTTC.

The chain couples TRBV14 to TRBJ2-1, with TRBD1 matching over 9 bases. V gave up 1 base and J gave up 7 bases; unmatched junction bases: 8. Germline loops: CDR1 SGHDN, CDR2 FVKESK. CDR3 length: 16 amino acids. CDR3: CASSQVGTGGGNEQFF. CDR3 sequence (DNA): TGTGCCAGCAGCCAAGTTGGAACAGGGGGCGGGAATGAGCAGTTCTTC. The full variable domain, in which reference TRBV14 and TRBJ2-1 provide the parts outside the CDR3, is EAGVTQFPSHSVIEKGQTVTLRCDPISGHDNLYWYRRVMGKEIKFLLHFVKESKQDESGMPNNRFLAERTGGTYSTLKVQPAELEDSGVYFCASSQVGTGGGNEQFFGPGTRLTVL.

In its sample, this clone was seen a few times. This chain uses TRBV5-1 with TRBJ1-2, with D possibly matching TRBD1 (5 bases). Germline CDR1 and CDR2: SGHRS and YFSETQ. Trimming stripped 4 bases from V and 3 bases from J, with 7 bases between. The CDR3 is 12 amino acids. The DNA of the CDR3 is TGCGCCAGCAGCGGGGGGGACTATGGCTACACCTTC. Its protein is CASSGGDYGYTF.

The genes are TRBV28 and TRBJ2-3; D tentatively reads TRBD1 or TRBD2 (5 bases each). The CDR3 length is 13 residues. CDR1 MDHEN and CDR2 SYDVKM come from the germline V gene. Trimming removed 8 bases from V and 7 bases from J, with 16 bases in between. This chain's CDR3 is CASGGQPQYTQYF. CDR3 nucleotide sequence: TGTGCCAGCGGGGGTCAACCCCAATATACGCAGTATTTT.

The V and J genes are TRBV29-1 and TRBJ2-3, with 8 bases that match TRBD2. The CDR3 runs to 12 residues. Germline CDR1 is SQVTM and CDR2 is ANQGSEA. The CDR3 DNA sequence: TGCAGTATAGCGGGGAACACAGATACGCAGTATTTT. Amino acids: CSIAGNTDTQYF.

This clone was recorded a few times. The V and J genes are TRBV15 and TRBJ2-2; D is uncertain. The V gene's germline CDR1 is LNHNV and CDR2 YYDKDF (reference sequence). The CDR3 length is 17 residues. V dropped 3 bases and J dropped 8 bases, with 22 bases sitting between them. This CDR3 reads CATSRAAGWASVGELFF. CDR3 in DNA: TGTGCCACCAGCAGGGCCGCCGGGTGGGCTAGTGTGGGGGAGCTGTTTTTT. Combining the CDR3 with reference TRBV15 and TRBJ2-2 gives the whole variable domain DAMVIQNPRYQVTQFGKPVTLSCSQTLNHNVMYWYQQKSSQAPKLLFHYYDKDFNNEADTPDNFQSRRPNTSFCFLDIRSPGLGDTAMYLCATSRAAGWASVGELFFGEGSRLTVL.

The chain is built from TRBV6-1 and TRBJ2-3, with D maybe TRBD1 (5 bases). Germline CDR1 MNHNS, CDR2 SASEGT. V was pared by 7 bases and J by 4 bases, with 12 bases between. This CDR3 is built from 13 residues. CDR3 residues: CASTRVIADTQYF. As DNA, the CDR3 is TGTGCCAGCACCAGGGTCATAGCAGATACGCAGTATTTT.

The chain is built from TRBV27 and TRBJ1-4, with a possible D match to TRBD1 (5 bases). Germline values: CDR1 MNHEY, CDR2 SMNVEV (reference sequence). With 3 bases removed from V and 4 bases from J, the gap between germline ends came to 9 bases. The CDR3 runs to 14 residues. CDR3 residues: CASSFRGDNEKLFF. CDR3 bases: TGTGCCAGCAGTTTCCGGGGGGATAATGAAAAACTGTTTTTT.